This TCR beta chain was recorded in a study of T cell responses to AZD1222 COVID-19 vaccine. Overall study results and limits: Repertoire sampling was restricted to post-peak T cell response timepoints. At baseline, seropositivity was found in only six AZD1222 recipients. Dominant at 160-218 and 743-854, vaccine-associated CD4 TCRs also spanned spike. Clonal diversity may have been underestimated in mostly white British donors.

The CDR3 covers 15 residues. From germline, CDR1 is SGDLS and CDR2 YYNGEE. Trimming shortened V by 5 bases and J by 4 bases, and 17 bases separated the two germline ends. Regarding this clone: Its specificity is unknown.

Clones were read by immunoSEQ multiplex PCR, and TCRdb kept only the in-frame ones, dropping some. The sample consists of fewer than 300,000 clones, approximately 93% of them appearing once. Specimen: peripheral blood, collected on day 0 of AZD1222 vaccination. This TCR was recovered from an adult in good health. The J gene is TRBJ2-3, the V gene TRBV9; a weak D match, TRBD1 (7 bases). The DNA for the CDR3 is TGTGCCAGCAGGGCTGGAGGGGGCGCAGCAGATACGCAGTATTTT. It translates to CASRAGGGAADTQYF.